The 20 T cell receptor beta chains given below trace back to one sample, sequenced in a study of blood T cell repertoires in COVID-19. This table comes from immunoSEQ multiplex PCR, and its TCRdb copy is limited to in-frame clones, with some not included. The sample has more than 200,000 clones, around 89% seen once. Sequencing was carried out using PBMCs or T cells enriched from blood (not recorded which). Receptor source: a young woman who had recovered from COVID-19.

This chain joins TRBV28 and TRBJ1-6; D is uncertain. V was pared by 10 bases and J by 5 bases, with 15 bases between. The CDR3 extends over 14 amino acids. CDR1 is MDHEN, CDR2 SYDVKM, per germline. The CDR3 DNA reads as TGTGCCACCCTGCGAGGGAGAGATAATTCACCCCTCCACTTT. It codes for CATLRGRDNSPLHF.

CDR3 nucleotides: TGTGCCAGCAGCTTGGACCCCGACAGGGGGCAGGACGAGCAGTACTTC. As protein: CASSLDPDRGQDEQYF. The chain combines TRBV5-5 with TRBJ2-7, with 10 bases matching TRBD1. The germline V gene encodes CDR1 SGHKS and CDR2 YYEKEE (reference sequence). The V and J ends lost 0 bases and 5 bases, in that order; junction bases with no gene match: 8. The CDR3 consists of 16 residues.

The V gene is TRBV10-3, the J gene TRBJ2-6; TRBD1 matches 7 bases. This CDR3 comprises 17 residues. Germline V gene lookup returns CDR1 ENHRY and CDR2 SYGVKD. The trim removed 5 bases at V and 2 bases at J, leaving 9 bases unmatched. CDR3 sequence (DNA): TGTGCCATCAGTCAGACAGGGAGTGGCGCTGGGGCCAACGTCCTGACTTTC. Amino acid sequence: CAISQTGSGAGANVLTF.

This sequence joins TRBV4-1 and TRBJ1-6, with D uncertain. Germline values: CDR1 MGHRA, CDR2 YSYEKL. There are 15 residues in the CDR3. V gave up 6 bases and J gave up 6 bases, with 15 bases separating them. As DNA, the CDR3 is TGCGCCAGCAGAACAGACATATGGGTTAATTCACCCCTCCACTTT. Protein sequence: CASRTDIWVNSPLHF.

The J gene is TRBJ2-3, the V gene TRBV9; unclear D gene. Trimming stripped 3 bases from V and 6 bases from J, with 8 bases between. Per the germline V gene, CDR1 is SGDLS and CDR2 is YYNGEE. The CDR3 loop spans 12 amino acids. DNA for the CDR3: TGTGCCAGCAGCGCCAGATGGGATACGCAGTATTTT. It encodes CASSARWDTQYF.

The chain is built from TRBV19 and TRBJ1-1; 7 nucleotides line up with TRBD1. Germline V gives CDR1 LNHDA, CDR2 SQIVND (reference sequence). The CDR3 has 14 residues. The junction had 2 bases not matched to a gene; V was cut back by 3 bases and J by 1 base. CDR3 sequence (DNA): TGTGCCAGTAGTATTCACAGGGGGAACACTGAAGCTTTCTTT. Amino acid sequence: CASSIHRGNTEAFF.

This chain connects TRBV20-1 to TRBJ1-5; D might be TRBD1 (6 bases). Deletions cut 3 bases from V and 13 bases from J, with 13 bases between. The CDR3 sequence is 11 residues long. Germline CDR1 reads DFQATT; CDR2 reads SNEGSKA (reference sequence). CDR3 in DNA: TGCAGTGCTAGGGACAGCCTATATCAGCATTTT. This sequence encodes CSARDSLYQHF.

This clone was counted between two and nine times. CDR3 sequence: CSVAPSSYEQYF. In DNA, the CDR3 is TGCAGCGTTGCACCCAGCTCCTACGAGCAGTACTTC. This rearrangement joins TRBV29-1 to TRBJ2-7; D is unresolved. Trimming shortened V by 4 bases and J by 0 bases, and 7 bases separated the two germline ends. The V gene's germline CDR1 is SQVTM and CDR2 ANQGSEA. The CDR3 covers 12 residues.

CDR3 nucleotides: TGCGCCAGCAGCCAAGTATCGACAGGGGGCGGCGGCTACACCTTC. Translating it yields CASSQVSTGGGGYTF. The chain combines TRBV4-1 with TRBJ1-2; TRBD1 matches 10 bases. V trimming: 1 base; J trimming: 8 bases; junction bases outside the gene matches: 7. Germline V CDR1 and CDR2: MGHRA, YSYEKL. The CDR3 contains 15 residues.

The V gene is TRBV19, the J gene TRBJ2-1, with D maybe TRBD2 (6 bases). This CDR3 has 16 amino acids. The germline V gene has CDR1 LNHDA and CDR2 SQIVND (reference sequence). V lost 3 bases and J lost 6, with 18 bases in between. CDR3 sequence reads: CASSMAPGLAVNEQFF. CDR3 nucleotide sequence: TGTGCCAGTAGTATGGCCCCGGGACTCGCCGTCAATGAGCAGTTCTTC. The full variable domain, its missing parts supplied by reference TRBV19 and TRBJ2-1, is DGGITQSPKYLFRKEGQNVTLSCEQNLNHDAMYWYRQDPGQGLRLIYYSQIVNDFQKGDIAEGYSVSREKKESFPLTVTSAQKNPTAFYLCASSMAPGLAVNEQFFGPGTRLTVL.

J is TRBJ1-3 and V is TRBV18, with D tentatively TRBD1 (5 bases). Germline V CDR1 and CDR2: KGHSH, LQKENI. V lost 6 bases, J lost 4 bases, and 13 bases lay in between. The CDR3 runs to 14 residues. DNA for the CDR3: TGTGCCAGCTCCGCAGGGTCGGACGGAAACACCATATATTTT. Protein sequence: CASSAGSDGNTIYF.

On this clone itself: The junction shows a germline mismatch at one end, possibly a read error. The chain carries TRBV7-7 and TRBJ2-1; 11 positions match TRBD2. CDR3 length: 16 residues. Looked up from germline, CDR1 is SSHAT and CDR2 is FNYEAQ (reference sequence). The CDR3 DNA reads as TGTGCTAGCAGCTTACTAGCGGGGGCACTCTACAATGAGCAGTTCTTC. This codes for CASSLLAGALYNEQFF.

This clone was picked up one time. The V call is TRBV3-1 (or the pseudogene TRBV3-2), the J call TRBJ1-1; 7 bases match TRBD1. The J segment lost 2 bases and the V segment lost 1 base, leaving 10 bases of the junction unmatched. Germline CDR1 reads LGHDT; CDR2 reads YNNKEL (reference sequence). The CDR3 is 17 amino acids. CDR3 DNA sequence: TGTGCCAGCAGCCAAGGAGGGGTAGGGGGCCCTAACACTGAAGCTTTCTTT. Its protein is CASSQGGVGGPNTEAFF.

V usage is TRBV5-1 and J usage is TRBJ2-3, with 10 bases lining up with TRBD2. Germline trimming cut 4 bases from V and 0 bases from J; bases unmatched to any gene: 5. The germline V gene encodes CDR1 SGHRS and CDR2 YFSETQ. The CDR3 spans 16 residues. The CDR3 protein is CASSRGTSASTDTQYF. In DNA, the CDR3 is TGCGCCAGCAGCCGGGGGACTAGCGCTAGCACAGATACGCAGTATTTT. The whole variable domain, remainder taken from reference TRBV5-1 and TRBJ2-3, is KAGVTQTPRYLIKTRGQQVTLSCSPISGHRSVSWYQQTPGQGLQFLFEYFSETQRNKGNFPGRFSGRQFSNSRSEMNVSTLELGDSALYLCASSRGTSASTDTQYFGPGTRLTVL.

V is TRBV27 and J is TRBJ1-6; D is unclear. Germline V CDR1 and CDR2: MNHEY, SMNVEV (reference sequence). This CDR3 spans 13 amino acids. The ends were cut back, 3 bases at V and 10 bases at J, with 10 bases in the middle. DNA for the CDR3: TGTGCCAGCAGTTTTGGCAGGAACTCACCCCTCCACTTT. As protein: CASSFGRNSPLHF.

The chain recombines TRBV5-1 with TRBJ1-2; D unresolved. V lost 3 bases, J lost 4 bases, and 7 bases lay in between. CDR3 length equals 12 residues. Germline lookup yields CDR1 SGHRS and CDR2 YFSETQ. DNA of the CDR3: TGCGCCAGCAGCTCGTCAGGCTATGGCTACACCTTC. Translating it yields CASSSSGYGYTF.

The chain links TRBV5-1 to TRBJ2-3; TRBD1 is a possible D gene (5 bases). Trimming took 0 bases from V and 4 from J, leaving 9 bases between them. CDR1 is SGHRS and CDR2 is YFSETQ in the germline V gene. The CDR3 is 14 residues long. CDR3 nucleotide sequence: TGCGCCAGCAGCTTGGACAGGTTGGCAGATACGCAGTATTTT. Protein product: CASSLDRLADTQYF.

This clone was seen a few times. This chain joins TRBV9 and TRBJ1-2, with D possibly TRBD1 on 5 matching bases. V lost 2 bases to trimming and J lost 6 bases, with 8 bases between them. Germline CDR1 and CDR2: SGDLS and YYNGEE. The CDR3 runs 12 residues. Written as DNA, the CDR3 is TGTGCCAGCAGCGTTGCAGGGAATGGCTACACCTTC. Its translation is CASSVAGNGYTF. Drawing the rest from reference TRBV9 and TRBJ1-2, the complete variable domain is DSGVTQTPKHLITATGQRVTLRCSPRSGDLSVYWYQQSLDQGLQFLIQYYNGEERAKGNILERFSAQQFPDLHSELNLSSLELGDSALYFCASSVAGNGYTFGSGTRLTVV.

The chain uses TRBV28 and TRBJ2-1, with D possibly being TRBD2 (5 bases). Germline CDR1 reads MDHEN; CDR2 reads SYDVKM. The CDR3 is made up of 15 amino acids. V was shortened by 7 bases and J by 4 bases, with 17 bases between the two germline ends. In DNA, the CDR3 is TGTGCCAGCACCCCTGGGGTAGCGCCATACAATGAGCAGTTCTTC. This translates into CASTPGVAPYNEQFF.

The chain carries TRBV27 and TRBJ1-5, with D possibly matching TRBD1 (5 bases). The CDR3 covers 17 residues. Deletions cut 6 bases from V and 4 bases from J, with 22 bases between. Germline V CDR1 and CDR2: MNHEY, SMNVEV (reference sequence). As DNA, the CDR3 is TGTGCCAGCAGACAGCTTTACCAGGGTCCACTAAATCAGCCCCAGCATTTT. Its translation is CASRQLYQGPLNQPQHF.